One sample yielded the 2 T cell receptor beta chains listed below, sequenced in a study of blood T cell repertoires in COVID-19. Assay used: immunoSEQ multiplex PCR; TCRdb lists only in-frame clones, some missing. Of roughly 71,000 clones in the sample, just over 85% were seen once. Sequenced material: peripheral blood. The receptors shown here come from a man aged 30 to 45 with acute or convalescent COVID-19.

The CDR3 nucleotides read TGTGCCAGCAGCTTAACAGGGAGCAACACTGAAGCTTTCTTT. As protein: CASSLTGSNTEAFF. The J gene is TRBJ1-1, the V gene TRBV11-2, with TRBD1 as a possible D gene (6 bases). V dropped 2 bases and J dropped 2 bases, with 9 bases sitting between them. Germline V lookup: CDR1 SGHAT, CDR2 FQNNGV. The CDR3 is 14 amino acids. The whole variable domain, filled in from reference TRBV11-2 and TRBJ1-1, reads EAGVAQSPRYKIIEKRQSVAFWCNPISGHATLYWYQQILGQGPKLLIQFQNNGVVDDSQLPKDRFSAERLKGVDSTLKIQPAKLEDSAVYLCASSLTGSNTEAFFGQGTRLTVV.

There are a few counts of this clone. The J gene is TRBJ2-1, the V gene TRBV10-1; maybe TRBD2 (6 bases). Germline CDR1 is WNHNN and CDR2 is SYGVQD (reference sequence). The CDR3 extends over 14 amino acids. Trimming shortened V by 8 bases and J by 4 bases, and 15 bases separated the two germline ends. The CDR3 region has the DNA TGCGCCAGCCTCGGGACTCAACCGTACAATGAGCAGTTCTTC. It is translated as CASLGTQPYNEQFF.